The TCR beta chain under discussion was sequenced for a study of blood T cells in healthy people across ages. Study results and caveats: Long-lived donors exceeded aged donors in naive CD4+ cells and diversity.

Primed by a sample-barcoded 5' primer and a J-beta primer mix, a second PCR proceeded for about 7 to 12 cycles. Via MiXCR, TCRdb re-called the 5' RACE reads, giving one row per CDR3 protein. The sample has 600,000 to 800,000 distinct CDR3 sequences; roughly 21% are singletons. A minimum of 6 million PBMCs was isolated per sample. The extraction recovered at least 6 micrograms of total RNA per sample. This clonotype has a count of ten or more. Its antigen is currently unknown. CDR1 is LGHDT and CDR2 is YNNKEL in the germline V gene (reference sequence). The length of the CDR3 is 13 residues. Trimming took 8 bases from V and 3 from J; bases not matched to a gene: 3.

This receptor was taken from a man between 65 and 80 years old in good health. The sample consisted of blood. The chain recombines TRBV3-1 with TRBJ1-4; 7 bases align to TRBD1. The CDR3 reads CASRQGANEKLFF. Written as DNA, the CDR3 is TGTGCCAGCCGACAGGGCGCTAATGAAAAACTGTTTTTT.